The 5 T cell receptor beta chains given below trace back to one sample, sequenced in a study of cytomegalovirus exposure and HLA in healthy donors. 60 Vbeta and 13 Jbeta primers were used in PCR. The method was immunoSEQ multiplex PCR; TCRdb's version includes in-frame clones alone and lacks a portion of them. The sample lists 140,000 or so clones, about 74% seen once, with around 4.1% in the top ten. Input material: PBMCs. These receptors came from a man aged 18 to 30 in good health and CMV-seropositive.

The rearrangement links TRBV6-6 to TRBJ1-1; D unclear. Trimming stripped 7 bases from V and 8 bases from J, with 17 bases between. Germline lookup yields CDR1 MNHNY and CDR2 SVGAGI (reference sequence). The CDR3 is 13 residues long. Here the CDR3 reads CASNGESRREAFF. CDR3 nucleotide sequence: TGTGCCAGCAACGGGGAGTCTAGACGCGAAGCTTTCTTT.

The chain joins TRBV28 to TRBJ1-2; no definite D call. The germline gives CDR1 MDHEN, CDR2 SYDVKM. This CDR3 has 16 residues. The V gene lost 3 bases and the J gene lost 2 bases, with 16 bases spanning the gap. The CDR3 DNA is TGTGCCAGCAGTTTCTTGGTCGGCAGCGCAAACTATGGCTACACCTTC. Translated: CASSFLVGSANYGYTF.

The chain combines TRBV6-1 with TRBJ1-4; TRBD1 agrees at 7 bases. With 3 bases clipped from V and 0 bases from J, the junction kept 7 bases outside the gene matches. Germline V lookup: CDR1 MNHNS, CDR2 SASEGT. The CDR3 consists of 17 residues. The CDR3 sequence is CASSDPGQISTNEKLFF. The CDR3 coding sequence is TGTGCCAGCAGTGATCCGGGACAGATCTCAACTAATGAAAAACTGTTTTTT.

This clone has just a few counts. V gene TRBV5-1 combines with J gene TRBJ2-2; tentative D call: TRBD2 (5 bases). V gave up 2 bases and J gave up 7 bases, with 21 bases separating them. CDR3 length: 17 residues. Looked up from germline, CDR1 is SGHRS and CDR2 is YFSETQ. CDR3 DNA sequence: TGCGCCAGCAGCTTCAAACAACCCCCCGGACGGGGCGGGGAGCTGTTTTTT. It yields the protein CASSFKQPPGRGGELFF. The variable domain in full, completed from reference TRBV5-1 and TRBJ2-2, reads KAGVTQTPRYLIKTRGQQVTLSCSPISGHRSVSWYQQTPGQGLQFLFEYFSETQRNKGNFPGRFSGRQFSNSRSEMNVSTLELGDSALYLCASSFKQPPGRGGELFFGEGSRLTVL.

V is TRBV28 and J is TRBJ2-7, with TRBD1 matching 11 bases. Germline CDR1 reads MDHEN; CDR2 reads SYDVKM. The CDR3 sequence is 15 residues long. The junction had 9 bases not matched to a gene; V was cut back by 4 bases and J by 7 bases. In DNA, the CDR3 is TGTGCCAGCAGTTCCCAAGGACAGGGGGCGAGGGAGCAGTACTTC. Translated, it gives CASSSQGQGAREQYF.